These 10 T cell receptor beta chains came from one sample sequenced in a study of regulatory T cells in long-lasting Graves disease. Arm-PCR of CDR3 regions and iRepertoire HTBI primers were the basis on which TCR beta libraries were built. Each CDR3 protein gets one entry after TCRdb re-called the multiplex PCR reads with MiXCR. The sample lists 300,000 to 350,000 distinct CDR3 sequences; 15% to 20% were seen once. Documented time point: persistent/refractory GD, antithyroid drugs over 5 years with positive TRAb. TCR sequences were obtained from RNA taken from PBMCs. The specimen comprised peripheral blood mononuclear cells (PBMCs), sampled when the disease was refractory, from a patient treated with antithyroid drugs. The receptors here all came from a female donor with Graves disease.

In the case of this clonotype: An end of the junction differs from the germline gene, which may be a read error. V usage is TRBV11-2 and J usage is TRBJ2-5; 11 bases fit TRBD1. The V gene's germline CDR1 is SGHAT and CDR2 FQNNGV. This CDR3 comprises 15 residues. This chain's CDR3 is CASSRDRGSREAQCF. CDR3 nucleotide sequence: TGTGCCAGCAGTCGGGACAGGGGGTCCCGAGAGGCCCAGTGCTTC. Variable domain in full (rest from reference TRBV11-2 and TRBJ2-5): EAGVAQSPRYKIIEKRQSVAFWCNPISGHATLYWYQQILGQGPKLLIQFQNNGVVDDSQLPKDRFSAERLKGVDSTLKIQPAKLEDSAVYLCASSRDRGSREAQCFGPGTRLLVL.

This clonotype was counted between two and nine times. The chain uses TRBV11-2 and TRBJ2-7, with 11 positions matching TRBD1. The junction had 2 bases not matched to a gene; V was cut back by 1 base and J by 6 bases. The CDR3 spans 14 residues. CDR1 is SGHAT and CDR2 is FQNNGV in the germline V gene. CDR3: CASSLVGTGGEQYF. CDR3 DNA sequence: TGTGCCAGCAGCTTAGTAGGGACAGGGGGCGAGCAGTACTTC.

This clonotype was seen repeatedly, ten times or more. The rearrangement uses TRBV12-3 or TRBV12-4 and TRBJ2-5; 11 nucleotides line up with TRBD2. The CDR3 consists of 17 residues. V trimming: 1 base; J trimming: 5 bases; junction bases outside the gene matches: 9. CDR3 sequence reads: CASSLGLAGGVGETQYF. CDR3 bases: TGTGCCAGCAGTTTAGGGCTAGCGGGAGGAGTGGGGGAGACCCAGTACTTC.

This clonotype was counted a few times. The rearrangement joins TRBV7-2 to TRBJ1-1, with 9 bases identical to TRBD1. With V trimmed by 2 bases and J by 4 bases, 8 bases remained unmatched. There are 16 residues in the CDR3. Germline CDR1 and CDR2: SGHTA and FQGNSA. CDR3 region: CASSLITGGTTTEAFF. The CDR3, as DNA: TGTGCCAGCAGCTTAATCACAGGGGGCACGACCACTGAAGCTTTCTTT.

This clonotype has a count of ten or more. The CDR3 nucleotides are TGTGCCAGCAGTTACAACCGGGACAGACCCTACGAGCAGTACTTC. Translation gives CASSYNRDRPYEQYF. The chain carries TRBV6-5 and TRBJ2-7, with 7 bases aligning to TRBD1. Germline V gene lookup returns CDR1 MNHEY and CDR2 SVGAGI. The CDR3 contains 15 residues. Unmatched junction bases numbered 6, after V lost 2 bases and J lost 2 bases.

The sample holds many counts of this clonotype. This chain joins TRBV12-3 or TRBV12-4 and TRBJ2-2; 9 bases agree with TRBD2. J lost 5 bases, V lost 7 bases, and 8 bases had no gene match. The length of the CDR3 is 15 residues. CDR3 nucleotides: TGTGCCAGCACCTTAGCGGGAGTCAAAACCGGGGAGCTGTTTTTT. Protein: CASTLAGVKTGELFF.

The sample holds a few counts of this clonotype. The rearrangement uses TRBV7-2 and TRBJ2-2; D gene unclear. V lost 5 bases, J lost 4 bases, and 14 bases lay in between. The CDR3 is 15 residues long. CDR1 is SGHTA and CDR2 is FQGNSA in the germline V gene. The chain's CDR3 is CASSLNGLLTGELFF. DNA for the CDR3: TGTGCCAGCAGCCTAAACGGCCTACTCACCGGGGAGCTGTTTTTT.

The chain recombines TRBV29-1 with TRBJ1-5, with no clear D. V lost 1 base to trimming and J lost 6 bases, with 19 bases between them. The CDR3 is 16 amino acids. Germline V CDR1 and CDR2: SQVTM, ANQGSEA. The CDR3 spells CSVEVNRGWGGQPQHF. CDR3 in DNA: TGCAGCGTTGAAGTAAACCGGGGTTGGGGTGGTCAGCCCCAGCATTTT.

This clonotype was recorded many times. The chain has TRBV6-5 and TRBJ1-2; 9 bases match TRBD1. The V gene end was trimmed by 4 bases and the J gene end by 7 bases; junction bases not matched to a gene: 16. From germline, CDR1 is MNHEY and CDR2 SVGAGI. This CDR3 region has 17 residues. The CDR3 reads CASSFTTPGQGAAGYTF. The CDR3 bases are TGTGCCAGCAGTTTCACAACCCCGGGACAGGGCGCCGCTGGCTACACCTTC.

This chain links TRBV29-1 with TRBJ1-4; 10 bases align to TRBD1. This CDR3 comprises 13 residues. Germline CDR1 and CDR2: SQVTM and ANQGSEA. The trim removed 4 bases at V and 8 bases at J, leaving 4 bases unmatched. CDR3 sequence: CSVAGTGVEKLFF. In DNA form, the CDR3 reads TGCAGCGTTGCCGGGACAGGGGTAGAAAAACTGTTTTTT.